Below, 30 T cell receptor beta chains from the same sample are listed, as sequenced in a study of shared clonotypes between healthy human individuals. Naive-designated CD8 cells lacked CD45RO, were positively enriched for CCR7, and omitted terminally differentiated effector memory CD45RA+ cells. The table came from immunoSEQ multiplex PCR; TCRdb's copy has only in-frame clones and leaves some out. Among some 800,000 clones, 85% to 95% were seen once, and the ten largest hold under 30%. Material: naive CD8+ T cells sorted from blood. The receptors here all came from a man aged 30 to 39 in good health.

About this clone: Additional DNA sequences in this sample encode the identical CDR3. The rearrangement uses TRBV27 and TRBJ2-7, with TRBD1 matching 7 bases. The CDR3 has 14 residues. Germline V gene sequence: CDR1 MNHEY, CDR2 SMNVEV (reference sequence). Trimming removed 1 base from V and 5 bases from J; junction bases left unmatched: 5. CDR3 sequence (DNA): TGTGCCAGCAGTTTATTAGGGGGCGGCGACGAGCAGTACTTC. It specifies CASSLLGGGDEQYF.

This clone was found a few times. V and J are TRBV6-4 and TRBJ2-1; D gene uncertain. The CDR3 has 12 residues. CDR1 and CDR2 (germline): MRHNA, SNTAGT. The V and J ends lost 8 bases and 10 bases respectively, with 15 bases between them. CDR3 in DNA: TGTGCCAGCTCCGACTCAGATCTAGAGCAGTTCTTC. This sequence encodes CASSDSDLEQFF.

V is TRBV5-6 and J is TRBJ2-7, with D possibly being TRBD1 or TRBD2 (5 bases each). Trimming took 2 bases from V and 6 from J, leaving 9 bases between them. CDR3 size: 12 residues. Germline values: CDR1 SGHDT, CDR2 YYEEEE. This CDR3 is CASSFGGFEQYF. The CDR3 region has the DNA TGTGCCAGCAGCTTTGGGGGTTTCGAGCAGTACTTC.

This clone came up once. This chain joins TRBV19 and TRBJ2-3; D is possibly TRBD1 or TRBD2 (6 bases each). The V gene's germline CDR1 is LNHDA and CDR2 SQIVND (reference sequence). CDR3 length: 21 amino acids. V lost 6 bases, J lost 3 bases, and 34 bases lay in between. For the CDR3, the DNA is TGTGCCAGTAGGCCCCCTCCTCGGGTGGGGGGCAACTCGGAGAGAACAGATACGCAGTATTTT. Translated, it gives CASRPPPRVGGNSERTDTQYF.

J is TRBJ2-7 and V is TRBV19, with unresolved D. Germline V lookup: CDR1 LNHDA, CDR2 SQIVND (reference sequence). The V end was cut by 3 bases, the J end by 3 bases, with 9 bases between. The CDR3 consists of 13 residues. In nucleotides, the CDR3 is TGTGCCAGTAGTATCCGTCATGGCTACGAGCAGTACTTC. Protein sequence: CASSIRHGYEQYF.

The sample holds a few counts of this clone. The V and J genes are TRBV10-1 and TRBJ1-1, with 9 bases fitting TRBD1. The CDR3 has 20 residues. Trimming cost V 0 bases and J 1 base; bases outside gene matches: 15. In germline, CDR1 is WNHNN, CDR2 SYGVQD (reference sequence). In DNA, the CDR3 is TGCGCCAGCAGTGAGTCGACTAAGCCTCGACAGGGGGTAGGGAACACTGAAGCTTTCTTT. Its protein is CASSESTKPRQGVGNTEAFF.

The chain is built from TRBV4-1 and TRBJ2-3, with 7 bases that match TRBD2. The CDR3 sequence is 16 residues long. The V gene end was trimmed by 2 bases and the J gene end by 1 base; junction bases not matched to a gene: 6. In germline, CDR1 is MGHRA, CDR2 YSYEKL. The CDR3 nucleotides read TGCGCCAGCAGCCAACGGGGGGATGGGGGCACAGATACGCAGTATTTT. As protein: CASSQRGDGGTDTQYF.

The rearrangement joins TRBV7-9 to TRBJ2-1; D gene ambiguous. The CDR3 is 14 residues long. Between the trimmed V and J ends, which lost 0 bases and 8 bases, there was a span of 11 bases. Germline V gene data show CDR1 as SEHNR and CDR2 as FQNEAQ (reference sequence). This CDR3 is CASSLASVIDEQFF. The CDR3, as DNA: TGTGCCAGCAGCTTAGCGTCGGTAATAGATGAGCAGTTCTTC.

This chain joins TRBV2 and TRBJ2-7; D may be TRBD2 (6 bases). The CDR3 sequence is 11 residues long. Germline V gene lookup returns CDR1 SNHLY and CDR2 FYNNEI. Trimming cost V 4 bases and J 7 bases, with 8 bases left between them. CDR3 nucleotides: TGTGCCAGCAGTGGGGGGGAAGAGCAGTACTTC. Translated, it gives CASSGGEEQYF.

In DNA, the CDR3 is TGTGCCACCGGGGGGACTAGCGGGCTGAGCACAGATACGCAGTATTTT. It specifies CATGGTSGLSTDTQYF. The rearrangement uses TRBV27 and TRBJ2-3; 12 bases are shared with TRBD2. The CDR3 runs to 16 residues. Germline CDR1 and CDR2: MNHEY and SMNVEV (reference sequence). Trimming cost V 10 bases and J 0 bases; bases outside gene matches: 8.

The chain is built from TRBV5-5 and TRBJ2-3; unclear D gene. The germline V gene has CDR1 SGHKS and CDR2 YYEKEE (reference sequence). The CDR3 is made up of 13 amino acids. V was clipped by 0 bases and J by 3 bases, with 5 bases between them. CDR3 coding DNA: TGTGCCAGCAGCTTGGAGGTTACAGATACGCAGTATTTT. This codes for CASSLEVTDTQYF.

The CDR3: CASRGGYQETQYF. The CDR3 coding sequence is TGTGCCAGCCGAGGGGGATACCAAGAGACCCAGTACTTC. The gene calls are TRBV2 and TRBJ2-5; D possibly corresponds to TRBD1 (6 bases). Germline V gives CDR1 SNHLY, CDR2 FYNNEI. This CDR3 has 13 residues. Trimming took 8 bases from V and 0 from J, leaving 10 bases between them.

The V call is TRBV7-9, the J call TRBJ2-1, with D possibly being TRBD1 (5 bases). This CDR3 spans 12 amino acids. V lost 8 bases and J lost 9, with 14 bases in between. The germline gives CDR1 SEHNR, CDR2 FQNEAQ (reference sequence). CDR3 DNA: TGTGCCAGCGTAGGGGTTGGCACTGAGCAGTTCTTC. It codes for CASVGVGTEQFF.

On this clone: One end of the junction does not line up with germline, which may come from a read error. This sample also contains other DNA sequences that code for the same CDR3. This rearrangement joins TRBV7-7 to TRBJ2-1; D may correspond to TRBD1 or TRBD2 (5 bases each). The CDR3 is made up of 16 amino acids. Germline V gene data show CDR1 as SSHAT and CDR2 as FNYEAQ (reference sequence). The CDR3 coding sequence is TGTGCTAGCAGCCTCACTAGTGGGATGGGGGAGAATGAGCAGTTCTTC. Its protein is CASSLTSGMGENEQFF.

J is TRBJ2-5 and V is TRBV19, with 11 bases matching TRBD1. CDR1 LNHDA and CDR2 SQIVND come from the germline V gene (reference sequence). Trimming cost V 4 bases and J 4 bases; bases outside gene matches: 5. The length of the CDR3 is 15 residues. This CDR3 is CASSTGQGVTETQYF. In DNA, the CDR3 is TGTGCCAGTAGTACGGGACAGGGGGTCACAGAGACCCAGTACTTC.

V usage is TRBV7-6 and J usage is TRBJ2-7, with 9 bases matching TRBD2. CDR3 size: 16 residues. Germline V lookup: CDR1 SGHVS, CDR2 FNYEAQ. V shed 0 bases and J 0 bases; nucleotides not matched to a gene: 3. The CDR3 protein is CASSLAGGRGSYEQYF. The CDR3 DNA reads TGTGCCAGCAGCTTAGCGGGCGGGAGGGGCTCCTACGAGCAGTACTTC.

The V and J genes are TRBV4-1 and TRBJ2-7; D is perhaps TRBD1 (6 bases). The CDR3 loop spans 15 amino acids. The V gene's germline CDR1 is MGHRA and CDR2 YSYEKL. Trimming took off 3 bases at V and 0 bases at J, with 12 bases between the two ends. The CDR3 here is CASSQVQQGSYEQYF. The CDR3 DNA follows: TGCGCCAGCAGCCAGGTTCAACAGGGCTCCTACGAGCAGTACTTC.

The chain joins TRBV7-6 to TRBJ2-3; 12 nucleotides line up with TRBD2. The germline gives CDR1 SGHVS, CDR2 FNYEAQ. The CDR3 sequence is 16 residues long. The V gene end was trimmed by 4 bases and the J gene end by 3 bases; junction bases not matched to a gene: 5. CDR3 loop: CASSSGLAGYTDTQYF. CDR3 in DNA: TGTGCCAGCAGCTCCGGACTAGCGGGATATACAGATACGCAGTATTTT.

For the CDR3, the DNA is TGTGCCAGCAGCTTAGAAATGGATGGGGCCAACGTCCTGACTTTC. Translated, it gives CASSLEMDGANVLTF. The chain employs TRBV7-6 and TRBJ2-6; D gene ambiguous. The CDR3 covers 15 residues. Germline V gene lookup returns CDR1 SGHVS and CDR2 FNYEAQ. Trimming pared 1 base from V and 3 bases from J, leaving 7 bases between.

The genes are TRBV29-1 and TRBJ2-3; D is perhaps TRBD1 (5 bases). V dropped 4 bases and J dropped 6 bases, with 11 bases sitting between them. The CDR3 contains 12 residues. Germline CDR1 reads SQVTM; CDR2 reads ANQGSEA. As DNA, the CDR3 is TGCAGCGTTGGGGGCAGACCGGATACGCAGTATTTT. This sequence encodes CSVGGRPDTQYF.

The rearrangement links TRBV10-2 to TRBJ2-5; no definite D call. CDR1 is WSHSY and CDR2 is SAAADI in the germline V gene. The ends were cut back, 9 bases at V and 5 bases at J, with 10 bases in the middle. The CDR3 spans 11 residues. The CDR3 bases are TGCGCCAGTATGTTAGGGGAGACCCAGTACTTC. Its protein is CASMLGETQYF.

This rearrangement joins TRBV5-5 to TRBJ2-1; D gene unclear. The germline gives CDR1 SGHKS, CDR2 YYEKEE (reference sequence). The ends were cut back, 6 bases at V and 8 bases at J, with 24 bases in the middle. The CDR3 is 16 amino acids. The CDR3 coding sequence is TGTGCCAGCATCGTGATGGGCAGTGGCCCCTTGGATGAGCAGTTCTTC. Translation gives CASIVMGSGPLDEQFF. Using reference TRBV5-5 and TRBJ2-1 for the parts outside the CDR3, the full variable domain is DAGVTQSPTHLIKTRGQQVTLRCSPISGHKSVSWYQQVLGQGPQFIFQYYEKEERGRGNFPDRFSARQFPNYSSELNVNALLLGDSALYLCASIVMGSGPLDEQFFGPGTRLTVL.

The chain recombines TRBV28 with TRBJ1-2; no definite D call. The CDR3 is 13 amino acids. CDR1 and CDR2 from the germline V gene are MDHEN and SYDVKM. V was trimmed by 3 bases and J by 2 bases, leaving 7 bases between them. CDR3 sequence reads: CASSLGQNYGYTF. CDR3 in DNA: TGTGCCAGCAGTTTGGGCCAGAACTATGGCTACACCTTC.

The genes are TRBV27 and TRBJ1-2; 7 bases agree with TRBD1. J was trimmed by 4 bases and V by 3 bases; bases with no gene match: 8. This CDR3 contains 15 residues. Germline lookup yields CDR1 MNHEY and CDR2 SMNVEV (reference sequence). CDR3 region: CASSFRRDRLYGYTF. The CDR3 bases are TGTGCCAGCAGTTTTCGGCGGGACAGACTCTATGGCTACACCTTC.

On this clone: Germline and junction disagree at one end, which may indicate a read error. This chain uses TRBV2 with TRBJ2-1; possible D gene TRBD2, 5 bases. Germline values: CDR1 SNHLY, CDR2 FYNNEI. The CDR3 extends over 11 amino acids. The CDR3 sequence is CGTSSYNEQFF. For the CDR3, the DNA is TGCGGTACTAGCTCCTACAATGAGCAGTTCTTC. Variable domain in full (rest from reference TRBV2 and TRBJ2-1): EPEVTQTPSHQVTQMGQEVILRCVPISNHLYFYWYRQILGQKVEFLVSFYNNEISEKSEIFDDQFSVERPDGSNFTLKIRSTKLEDSAMYFCGTSSYNEQFFGPGTRLTVL.

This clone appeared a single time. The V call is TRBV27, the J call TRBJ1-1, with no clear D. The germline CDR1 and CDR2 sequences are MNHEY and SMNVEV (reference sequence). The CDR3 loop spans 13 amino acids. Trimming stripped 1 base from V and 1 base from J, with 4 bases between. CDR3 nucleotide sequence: TGTGCCAGCAGTTTATACCCGAACACTGAAGCTTTCTTT. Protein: CASSLYPNTEAFF.

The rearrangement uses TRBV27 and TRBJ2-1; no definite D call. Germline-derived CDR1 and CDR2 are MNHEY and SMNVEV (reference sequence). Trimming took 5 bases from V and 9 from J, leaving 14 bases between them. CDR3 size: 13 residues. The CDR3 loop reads CASSMDGVREQFF. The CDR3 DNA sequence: TGTGCCAGCAGTATGGACGGCGTACGTGAGCAGTTCTTC.

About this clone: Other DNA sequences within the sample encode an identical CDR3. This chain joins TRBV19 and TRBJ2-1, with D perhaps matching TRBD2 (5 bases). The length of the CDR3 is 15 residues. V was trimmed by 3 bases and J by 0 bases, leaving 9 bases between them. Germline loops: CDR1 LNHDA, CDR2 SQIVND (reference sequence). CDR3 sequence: CASSMGSSSYNEQFF. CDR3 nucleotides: TGTGCCAGTAGTATGGGGAGCAGCTCCTACAATGAGCAGTTCTTC.

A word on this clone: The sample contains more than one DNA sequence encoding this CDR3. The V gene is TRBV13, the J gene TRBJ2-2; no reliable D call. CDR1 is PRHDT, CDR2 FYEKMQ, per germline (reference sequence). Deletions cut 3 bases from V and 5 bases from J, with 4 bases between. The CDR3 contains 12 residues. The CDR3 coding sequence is TGTGCCAGCAGCTTCGGAACCGGGGAGCTGTTTTTT. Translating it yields CASSFGTGELFF.

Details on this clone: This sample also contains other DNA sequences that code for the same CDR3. Here the CDR3 DNA reads TGTGCCAGCAGCGTAGGGGGGGTCTCCTACGAGCAGTACTTC. The encoded protein is CASSVGGVSYEQYF. V usage is TRBV9 and J usage is TRBJ2-7; perhaps TRBD2 as D (6 bases). The length of the CDR3 is 14 residues. V lost 0 bases, J lost 0 bases, and 7 bases lay in between. Germline V lookup: CDR1 SGDLS, CDR2 YYNGEE.